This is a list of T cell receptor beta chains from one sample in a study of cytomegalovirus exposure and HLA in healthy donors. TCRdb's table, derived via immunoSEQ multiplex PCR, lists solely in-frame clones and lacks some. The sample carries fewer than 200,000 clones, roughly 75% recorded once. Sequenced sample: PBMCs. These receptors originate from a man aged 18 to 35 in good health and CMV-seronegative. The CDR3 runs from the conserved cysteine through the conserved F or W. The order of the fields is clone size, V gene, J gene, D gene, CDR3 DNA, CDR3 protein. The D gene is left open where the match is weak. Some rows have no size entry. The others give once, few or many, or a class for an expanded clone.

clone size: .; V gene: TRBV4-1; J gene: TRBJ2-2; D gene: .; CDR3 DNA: TGCGCCAGCAGCCAAGCGGTTCCTAGAGGGAACACCGGGGAGCTGTTTTTT; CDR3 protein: CASSQAVPRGNTGELFF
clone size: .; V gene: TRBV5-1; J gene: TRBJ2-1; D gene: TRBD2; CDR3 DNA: TGCGCCAGCAGGAGGGTGGAGCGGGAGGGAGTTAAGTTCTTC; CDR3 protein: CASRRVEREGVKFF
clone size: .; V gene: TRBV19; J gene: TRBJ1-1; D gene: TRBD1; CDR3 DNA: TGTGCCAGTACCAGAGCCGGGACAGGGACGAACACTGAAGCTTTCTTT; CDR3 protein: CASTRAGTGTNTEAFF
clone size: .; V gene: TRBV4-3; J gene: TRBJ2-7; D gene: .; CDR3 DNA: TGCGCCAGCAGCCAACAGACGGGTTCCTACGAGCAGTACTTC; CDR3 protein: CASSQQTGSYEQYF
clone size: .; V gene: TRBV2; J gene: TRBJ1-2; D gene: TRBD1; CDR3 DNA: TGTGCCAGCAGCCCCGACAGGGAGTATTATGGCTACACCTTC; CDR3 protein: CASSPDREYYGYTF
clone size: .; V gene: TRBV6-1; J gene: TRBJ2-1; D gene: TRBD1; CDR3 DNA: TGTGCCAGCGGCTCGGGACAGGGTAAAAATGAGCAGTTCTTC; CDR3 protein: CASGSGQGKNEQFF
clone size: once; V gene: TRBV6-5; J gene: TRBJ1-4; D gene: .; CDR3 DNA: TGTGCCAGCAGTTATTCACAGGGCCCTGGGGGAAAACTGTTTTTT; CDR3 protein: CASSYSQGPGGKLFF
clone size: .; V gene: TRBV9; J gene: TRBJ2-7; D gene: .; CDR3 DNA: TGTGCCAGCAGCCAGGATTCCTACGAGCAGTACTTC; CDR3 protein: CASSQDSYEQYF
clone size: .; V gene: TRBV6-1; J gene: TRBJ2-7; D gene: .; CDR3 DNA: TGTGCCAGCGACAGCGTCGGGGGCGAGCAGTACTTC; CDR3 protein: CASDSVGGEQYF
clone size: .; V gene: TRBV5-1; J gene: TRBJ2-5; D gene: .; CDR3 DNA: TGCGCCAGCAGCTTGGTACCAGGAGGGGCGGAGACCCAGTACTTC; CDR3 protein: CASSLVPGGAETQYF
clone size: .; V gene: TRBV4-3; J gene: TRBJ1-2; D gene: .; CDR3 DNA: TGCGCCAGCAGCCAAACGACATCAACGGGCTACACCTTC; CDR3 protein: CASSQTTSTGYTF
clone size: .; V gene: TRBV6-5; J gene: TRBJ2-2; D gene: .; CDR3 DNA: TGTGCCAGCAGTCACAGGGCGACCGGGGAGCTGTTTTTT; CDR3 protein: CASSHRATGELFF
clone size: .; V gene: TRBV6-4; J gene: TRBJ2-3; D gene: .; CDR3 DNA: TGTGCCAGCAGTTCCGGGACAAACACAGATACGCAGTATTTT; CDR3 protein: CASSSGTNTDTQYF
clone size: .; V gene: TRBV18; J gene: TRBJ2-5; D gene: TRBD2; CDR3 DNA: TGTGCCAGCTCACCTCCCGGACTAGCGGGAGGAGAGACCCAGTACTTC; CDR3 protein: CASSPPGLAGGETQYF
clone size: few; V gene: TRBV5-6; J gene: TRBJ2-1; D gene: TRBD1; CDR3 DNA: TGTGCCAGCAGCTTCCGGGACAGGGGTCAATGGGAGCAGTTCTTC; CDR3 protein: CASSFRDRGQWEQFF
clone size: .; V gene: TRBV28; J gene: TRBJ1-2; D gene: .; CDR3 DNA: TGTGCCAGCAGTTTAGGGCACAGGAGCACAGAAACCTCTAACTATGGCTACACCTTC; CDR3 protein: CASSLGHRSTETSNYGYTF
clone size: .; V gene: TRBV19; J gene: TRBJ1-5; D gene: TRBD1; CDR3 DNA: TGTGCCAGTATAGGGCAGGGGGATCAGCCCCAGCATTTT; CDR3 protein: CASIGQGDQPQHF
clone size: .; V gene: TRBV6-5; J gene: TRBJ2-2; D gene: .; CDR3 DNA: TGTGCCAGCAGTTACTCGGAACAGAGGGTGTCCGGGGAGCTGTTTTTT; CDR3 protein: CASSYSEQRVSGELFF
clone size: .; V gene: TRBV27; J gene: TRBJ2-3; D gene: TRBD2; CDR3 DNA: TGTGCCAGCACCCCCGGGACTAGCGGCACAGATACGCAGTATTTT; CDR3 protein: CASTPGTSGTDTQYF
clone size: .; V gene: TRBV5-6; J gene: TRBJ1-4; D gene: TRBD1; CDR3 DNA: TGTGCCTCGCAGGGGGCGAGTGAAAAACTGTTTTTT; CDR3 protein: CASQGASEKLFF
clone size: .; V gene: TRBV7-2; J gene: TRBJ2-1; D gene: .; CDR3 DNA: TGTGCCAGCAGCCCGAGGGGGGGTGGCGGTTCTACCTACAATGAGCAGTTCTTC; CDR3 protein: CASSPRGGGGSTYNEQFF
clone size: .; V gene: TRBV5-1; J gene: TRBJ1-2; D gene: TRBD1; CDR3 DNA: TGCGCCAGCAGCTTGGCAGGGGGCGCGAATGGCTACACCTTC; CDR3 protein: CASSLAGGANGYTF
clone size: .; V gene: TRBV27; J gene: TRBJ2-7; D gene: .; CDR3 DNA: TGTGCCAGCAGCCTCGGGACATCTTACGAGCAGTACTTC; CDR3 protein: CASSLGTSYEQYF
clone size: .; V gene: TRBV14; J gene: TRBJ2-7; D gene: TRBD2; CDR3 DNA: TGTGCCAGCAGCTCCAAAGCGGGAGTCAGCTACGAGCAGTACTTC; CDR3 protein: CASSSKAGVSYEQYF
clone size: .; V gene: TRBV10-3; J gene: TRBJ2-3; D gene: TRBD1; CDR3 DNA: TGTGCCATCAGGGATCCGGGACAGGGGACAGATACGCAGTATTTT; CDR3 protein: CAIRDPGQGTDTQYF
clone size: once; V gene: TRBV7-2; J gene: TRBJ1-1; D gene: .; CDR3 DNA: TGTGCCAGCAACTTAGACGGGAACACTGAAGCTTTCTTT; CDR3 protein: CASNLDGNTEAFF
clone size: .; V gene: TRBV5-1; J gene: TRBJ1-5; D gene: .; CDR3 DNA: TGCGCCAGCAGCCCTGAGGGAGATCAGCCCCAGCATTTT; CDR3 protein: CASSPEGDQPQHF
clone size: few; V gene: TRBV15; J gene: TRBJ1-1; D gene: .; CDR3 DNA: TGTGCCACCAGCAGAGGAGGCACAGGCAACACTGAAGCTTTCTTT; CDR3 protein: CATSRGGTGNTEAFF
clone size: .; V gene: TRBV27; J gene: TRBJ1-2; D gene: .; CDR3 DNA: TGTGCCAGCAGTTTATCGTACGGGACTTACTATGGCTACACCTTC; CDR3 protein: CASSLSYGTYYGYTF
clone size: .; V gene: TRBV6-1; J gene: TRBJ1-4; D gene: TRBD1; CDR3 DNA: TGTGCCAGCAGTGAGTACAGGGGGAATGAAAAACTGTTTTTT; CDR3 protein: CASSEYRGNEKLFF
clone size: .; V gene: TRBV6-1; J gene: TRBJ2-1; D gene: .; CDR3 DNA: TGTGCCAGCAGTGAGGGAGGGGGGGGCTGGGAGCAGTTCTTC; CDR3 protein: CASSEGGGGWEQFF
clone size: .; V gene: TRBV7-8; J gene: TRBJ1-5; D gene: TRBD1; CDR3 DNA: TGTGCCAGCAGCCGTGGACAGGGTAGGGGTCAGCCCCAGCATTTT; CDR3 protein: CASSRGQGRGQPQHF
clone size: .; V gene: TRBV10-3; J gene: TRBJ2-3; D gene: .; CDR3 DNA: TGTGCCATCAGTGAAAGGGAGGCCACAGATACGCAGTATTTT; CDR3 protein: CAISEREATDTQYF
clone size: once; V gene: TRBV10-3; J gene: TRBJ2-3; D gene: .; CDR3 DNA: TGTGCCATCAGTGACTCTAACAGGGTAGCAGATACGCAGTATTTT; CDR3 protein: CAISDSNRVADTQYF
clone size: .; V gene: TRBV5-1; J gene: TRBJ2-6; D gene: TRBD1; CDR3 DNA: TGCGCCAGCAGAAGGACAGGGCAAAACTCTGGGGCCAACGTCCTGACTTTC; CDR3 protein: CASRRTGQNSGANVLTF
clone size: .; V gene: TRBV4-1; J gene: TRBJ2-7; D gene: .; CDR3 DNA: TGCGCCAGCAGCCAAGTTGGGGACACAACCTACGAGCAGTACTTC; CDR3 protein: CASSQVGDTTYEQYF
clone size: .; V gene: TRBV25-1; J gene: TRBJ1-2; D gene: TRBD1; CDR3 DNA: TGTGCCAGCAGTGAGGGACAGGGGGCTAACTATGGCTACACCTTC; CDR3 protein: CASSEGQGANYGYTF
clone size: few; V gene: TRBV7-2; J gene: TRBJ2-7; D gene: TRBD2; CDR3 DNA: TGTGCCAGCAGCTTAGTCCTAGCGGGAGGGAGCGAGCAGTACTTC; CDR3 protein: CASSLVLAGGSEQYF
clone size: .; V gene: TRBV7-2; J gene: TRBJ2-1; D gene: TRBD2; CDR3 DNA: TGTGCCAGCAGCTCTCTAGCGGGAGGCTATGAGCAGTTCTTC; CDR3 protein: CASSSLAGGYEQFF
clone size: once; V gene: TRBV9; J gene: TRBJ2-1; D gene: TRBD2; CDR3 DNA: TGTGCCAGCAGCCCGTGGACTAGCGGGGCAAATGAGCAGTTCTTC; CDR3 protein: CASSPWTSGANEQFF
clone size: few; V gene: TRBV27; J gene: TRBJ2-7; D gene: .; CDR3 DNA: TGTGCCAGCAGTTTAACAGGGAGAGGATCCTACGAGCAGTACTTC; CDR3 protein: CASSLTGRGSYEQYF
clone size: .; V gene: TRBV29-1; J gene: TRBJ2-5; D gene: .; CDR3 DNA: TGCAGCACCCCCGCGACTAGTTTAAAGACCCAGTACTTC; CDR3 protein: CSTPATSLKTQYF
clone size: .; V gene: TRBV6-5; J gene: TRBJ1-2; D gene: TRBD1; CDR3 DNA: TGTGCCAGCAGTCTCTTTCCGGACAGGGATGGCTACACCTTC; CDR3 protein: CASSLFPDRDGYTF
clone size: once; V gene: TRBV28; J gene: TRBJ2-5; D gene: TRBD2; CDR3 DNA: TGTGCCAGCAGTTTCAGACTAGCGGGAGGGTCGGGGCAAGAGACCCAGTACTTC; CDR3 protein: CASSFRLAGGSGQETQYF
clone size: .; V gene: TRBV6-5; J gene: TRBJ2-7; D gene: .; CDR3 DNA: TGTGCCAGCAGTAGGGACAACTCCTACGAGCAGTACTTC; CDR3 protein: CASSRDNSYEQYF
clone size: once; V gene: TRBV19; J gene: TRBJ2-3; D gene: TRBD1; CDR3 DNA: TGTGCCAGTACCCCAGGGGGCGACAGGGGGCTCCTCACAGATACGCAGTATTTT; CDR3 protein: CASTPGGDRGLLTDTQYF
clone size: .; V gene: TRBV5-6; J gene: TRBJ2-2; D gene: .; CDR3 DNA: TGTGCCAGCAGCTTTGGACTGGGCAGCGGGGAGCTGTTTTTT; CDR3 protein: CASSFGLGSGELFF
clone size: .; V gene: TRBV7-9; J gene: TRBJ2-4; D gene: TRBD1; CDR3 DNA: TGTGCCAGCAGCTTCCCAGGGGGCGTCATTCAGTACTTC; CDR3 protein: CASSFPGGVIQYF
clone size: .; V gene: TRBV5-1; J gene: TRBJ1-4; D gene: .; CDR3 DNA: TGCGCCAGCAGCCAGACGACAGCGGGTGAAAAACTGTTTTTT; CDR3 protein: CASSQTTAGEKLFF